This TCR beta chain was obtained from a study of OX40 agonist ivuxolimab in advanced cancers. Study details: At doses from 0.01 to 10 mg/kg, patients were given intravenous ivuxolimab every 2 weeks. Enrollees could have had prior anti-PD-1, anti-PD-L1 or anti-CTLA-4 therapy, which more than 30% had received.

Blood was sampled at baseline, cycle 4 day 1, and cycle 7 day 1. Germline CDR1 reads SGHRS; CDR2 reads YFSETQ. This CDR3 has 14 amino acids. Trimming took 4 bases from V and 7 from J, leaving 14 bases between them. Produced via immunoSEQ multiplex PCR; TCRdb's table is partial and in-frame only. The top ten hold more than 30% of the sample, which has about 20,000 clones, under 90% seen once. The gene calls are TRBV5-1 and TRBJ2-2, with a weak D call TRBD2 (6 bases). The sequence came from an adult with an advanced solid tumor such as melanoma, head and neck, liver or kidney cancer. The sample here was CD4+ or CD8+ T cells sorted from blood, taken in a trial of the OX40 agonist ivuxolimab. This chain's CDR3 is CASSPKTSYGELFF. Here the CDR3 DNA reads TGCGCCAGCAGCCCAAAGACTAGTTACGGGGAGCTGTTTTTT. The variable domain in full, with the rest retrieved from reference TRBV5-1 and TRBJ2-2, is KAGVTQTPRYLIKTRGQQVTLSCSPISGHRSVSWYQQTPGQGLQFLFEYFSETQRNKGNFPGRFSGRQFSNSRSEMNVSTLELGDSALYLCASSPKTSYGELFFGEGSRLTVL.